Listed below are T cell receptor beta chains from one sample, sequenced in a study of blood T cell repertoires in COVID-19. Method: immunoSEQ multiplex PCR; TCRdb's copy keeps in-frame clones and lacks some. The table lists about 170,000 clones, roughly 80% of them singletons, with 9.5% to 13% in the top ten. The sequenced sample was peripheral blood. The receptor set was obtained from a man aged 65-85 years with active or convalescent COVID-19. CDR3s include the opening cysteine and the closing phenylalanine or tryptophan. D genes are given only for firm matches. Clone size is not always given. Where it is, it says once, few, many or a class for expanded clones.

>.|TRBJ1-2|few|14|TRBV7-2
CASSLDRVSYGYTF
TGTGCCAGCAGCTTAGACAGGGTTTCCTATGGCTACACCTTC
>.|TRBJ2-5|.|11|TRBV7-2
CASSFPGTQYF
TGTGCCAGCAGCTTCCCGGGGACCCAGTACTTC
>.|TRBJ2-3|.|15|TRBV6-6
CASIPSGTQVDTQYF
TGTGCCAGCATCCCCTCGGGGACTCAGGTTGATACGCAGTATTTT
>.|TRBJ2-7|.|16|TRBV27
CASSYRTDSRVYEQYF
TGTGCCAGCAGTTACCGGACAGACTCCAGGGTCTACGAGCAGTACTTC
>.|TRBJ2-3|.|14|TRBV2
CASIQDRGTDTQYF
TGTGCCAGCATTCAGGATAGAGGCACAGATACGCAGTATTTT
>TRBD1|TRBJ2-3|.|14|TRBV29-1
CSVTGVPLTDTQYF
TGCAGCGTTACAGGGGTCCCACTCACAGATACGCAGTATTTT
>.|TRBJ1-1|.|16|TRBV7-2
CASSPTGPEEDTEAFF
TGTGCCAGCAGCCCGACTGGACCGGAGGAGGACACTGAAGCTTTCTTT
>.|TRBJ2-7|.|13|TRBV7-9
CASSKRQVGEQYF
TGTGCCAGCAGCAAGAGACAGGTCGGCGAGCAGTACTTC
>.|TRBJ1-1|few|13|TRBV19
CASSRAGGAEAFF
TGTGCCAGTAGTAGGGCCGGGGGGGCTGAAGCTTTCTTT
>TRBD1|TRBJ2-3|.|17|TRBV6-2/TRBV6-3
CASSYPGQGGSTDTQYF
TGTGCCAGCAGTTACCCCGGACAGGGGGGAAGCACAGATACGCAGTATTTT
>TRBD2|TRBJ2-2|.|15|TRBV5-1
CASIRTSGDTGELFF
TGCGCCAGCATCCGGACTAGCGGGGATACCGGGGAGCTGTTTTTT
>.|TRBJ2-3|.|15|TRBV14
CASRRLGGSTDTQYF
TGTGCCAGCAGACGGCTCGGGGGTAGCACAGATACGCAGTATTTT
>.|TRBJ1-1|.|14|TRBV18
CASSPGLLNTEAFF
TGTGCCAGCTCACCCGGACTGCTGAACACTGAAGCTTTCTTT
>.|TRBJ2-7|.|11|TRBV7-6
CASSSYYEQYF
TGTGCCAGCAGCTCGTACTACGAGCAGTACTTC
>TRBD1|TRBJ2-5|.|15|TRBV28
CASSRRNDRGETQYF
TGTGCCAGCAGCCGTCGTAATGACAGGGGTGAGACCCAGTACTTC
>.|TRBJ2-7|.|16|TRBV16
CASSALTDTYSYEQYF
TGTGCCAGCAGCGCGCTTACTGACACCTACTCCTACGAGCAGTACTTC
>.|TRBJ2-3|.|16|TRBV5-4
CASSLGGAGRSDTQYF
TGTGCCAGCAGCTTGGGGGGTGCGGGTCGGTCAGATACGCAGTATTTT
>TRBD1|TRBJ2-7|.|14|TRBV9
CASSGTGASYEQYF
TGTGCCAGCAGCGGGACAGGAGCTTCCTACGAGCAGTACTTC
>TRBD2|TRBJ2-7|.|15|TRBV28
CASSQGLAGVYEQYF
TGTGCCAGCAGCCAGGGACTAGCGGGAGTCTACGAGCAGTACTTC
>.|TRBJ2-7|.|13|TRBV28
CASSRPGSYEQYF
TGTGCCAGCAGTCGCCCCGGGTCCTACGAGCAGTACTTC
>TRBD2|TRBJ2-7|.|15|TRBV10-2
CASSLTSGRSYEQYF
TGCGCCAGCAGTTTGACTAGCGGCCGTTCCTACGAGCAGTACTTC
>.|TRBJ1-5|few|13|TRBV19
CASIDRPGGPQHF
TGTGCCAGTATCGACCGTCCCGGGGGGCCCCAGCATTTT
>.|TRBJ1-2|.|14|TRBV7-2
CASSSYGNDYGYTF
TGTGCCAGCAGCTCGTACGGGAACGACTATGGCTACACCTTC
>.|TRBJ1-1|.|16|TRBV27
CASSFRFDRGYSEAFF
TGTGCCAGCAGTTTTCGATTTGATAGGGGGTATTCAGAAGCTTTCTTT
>.|TRBJ2-5|.|16|TRBV30
CAWRRGQFNNPETQYF
TGTGCCTGGAGGCGAGGACAGTTCAATAACCCGGAGACCCAGTACTTC
>TRBD1|TRBJ1-1|.|17|TRBV5-4
CASSPPPTGERYTEAFF
TGTGCCAGCAGCCCACCCCCGACAGGGGAACGATACACTGAAGCTTTCTTT